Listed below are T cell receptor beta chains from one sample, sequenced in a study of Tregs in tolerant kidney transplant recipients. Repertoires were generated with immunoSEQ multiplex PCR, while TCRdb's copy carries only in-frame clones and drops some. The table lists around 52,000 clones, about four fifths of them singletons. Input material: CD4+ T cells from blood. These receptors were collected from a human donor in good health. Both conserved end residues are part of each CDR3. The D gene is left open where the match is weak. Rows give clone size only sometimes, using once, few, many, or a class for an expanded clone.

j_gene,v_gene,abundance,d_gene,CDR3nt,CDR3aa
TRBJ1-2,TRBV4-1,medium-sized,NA,TGCGCCAGCAGCCAAGAAGCCGGGGTATTGGGCTACACCTTC,CASSQEAGVLGYTF
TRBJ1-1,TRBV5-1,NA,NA,TGCGCCAGCAGCTTGGTTGCAGGTAAATCTGAAGCTTTCTTT,CASSLVAGKSEAFF
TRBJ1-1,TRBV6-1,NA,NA,TGTGCCAGCAGTGGGGGACACCTGATGGACACTGAAGCTTTCTTT,CASSGGHLMDTEAFF
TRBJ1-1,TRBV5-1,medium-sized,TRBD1,TGCGCCAGCAGCTTGGGACAGGGGGGCACTGAAGCTTTCTTT,CASSLGQGGTEAFF
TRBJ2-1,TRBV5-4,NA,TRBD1,TGTGCCAGCAGGGGGGGACAGGCAGGGGATGAGCAGTTCTTC,CASRGGQAGDEQFF
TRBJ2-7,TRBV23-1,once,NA,TGCGCCAGCAGTCAAAGGGGGGCTCCCTACGAGCAGTACTTC,CASSQRGAPYEQYF
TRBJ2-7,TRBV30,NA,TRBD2,TGTGCCTGGAGGACTAGCGGGAAATCCTACGAGCAGTACTTC,CAWRTSGKSYEQYF
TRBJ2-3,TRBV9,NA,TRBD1,TGTGCCAGCAGCGTACGGGTGACAGGGATAAATACGCAGTATTTT,CASSVRVTGINTQYF
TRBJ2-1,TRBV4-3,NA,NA,TGCGCCAGCAGCCAAAACCCCAGAGGGGCTAAAGCGGAGCAGTTCTTC,CASSQNPRGAKAEQFF
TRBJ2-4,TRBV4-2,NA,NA,TGTGCCAGCCAAGATCCGGGACCGCTAGCCAAAAACATTCAGTACTTC,CASQDPGPLAKNIQYF
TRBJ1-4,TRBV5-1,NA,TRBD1,TGCGCCAGCAGCCCCGGGACAGGGGGTGAAAAACTGTTTTTT,CASSPGTGGEKLFF
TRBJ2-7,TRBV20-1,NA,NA,TGCAGTGTACTAAAGGTGTACGAGCAGTACTTC,CSVLKVYEQYF
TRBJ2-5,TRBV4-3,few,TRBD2,TGCGCCAGCAGCCAAGAAGCTAGCGGGGGCCTCCTCAAGACCCAGTACTTC,CASSQEASGGLLKTQYF
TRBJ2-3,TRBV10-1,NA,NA,TGCGCCAGCAGTGGGGTTAGCGAGTCGGATACGCAGTATTTT,CASSGVSESDTQYF
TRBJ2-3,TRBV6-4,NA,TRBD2,TGTGCCAGCAGTGACTCGGCGGGGGGGCCGGGAACGCAGTATTTT,CASSDSAGGPGTQYF
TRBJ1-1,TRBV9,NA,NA,TGTGCCAGCAGCGTATCAAGGGCGAGCACTGAAGCTTTCTTT,CASSVSRASTEAFF
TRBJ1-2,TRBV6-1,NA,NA,TGTGCCAGCAGTCGGGCAGCAAACTATGGCTACACCTTC,CASSRAANYGYTF
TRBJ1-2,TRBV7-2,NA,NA,TGTGCCAGCAGCTTACCCCCTTACCGGGACCCCTATGGCTACACCTTC,CASSLPPYRDPYGYTF
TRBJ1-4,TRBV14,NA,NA,TGTGCCAGCAGCCTACTAGGACAGTCAGGCGAAAAACTGTTTTTT,CASSLLGQSGEKLFF
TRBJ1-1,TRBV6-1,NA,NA,TGTGCCAGCAGTGAAGGGGGGGTGACTGAAGCTTTCTTT,CASSEGGVTEAFF
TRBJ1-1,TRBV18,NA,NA,TGTGCCAGCTCACCTCTAAGACAGGCCATGAACACTGAAGCTTTCTTT,CASSPLRQAMNTEAFF
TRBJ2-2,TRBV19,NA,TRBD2,TGTGCCAGTAGCCTAGCGGGGGCACTGAACACCGGGGAGCTGTTTTTT,CASSLAGALNTGELFF
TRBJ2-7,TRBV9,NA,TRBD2,TGTGCCAGCAGCGATCGTCGGAATGGCGGGAGGGGCGAGCAGTACTTC,CASSDRRNGGRGEQYF
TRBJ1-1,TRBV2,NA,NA,TGTGCCAGCAGTGGTGAAAGTTTGAACACTGAAGCTTTCTTT,CASSGESLNTEAFF
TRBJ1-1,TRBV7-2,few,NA,TGTGCCAGCAGCCTACAGGGAGGGACTGAAGCTTTCTTT,CASSLQGGTEAFF
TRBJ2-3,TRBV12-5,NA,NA,TGTGCTAGTGGTTTGGCCCTCCAGGGGAGGACGCAGTATTTT,CASGLALQGRTQYF
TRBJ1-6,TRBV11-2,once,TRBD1,TGTGCCAGCAGTAGACAGGGTAAATCACCCCTCCACTTT,CASSRQGKSPLHF
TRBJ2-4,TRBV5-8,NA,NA,TGTGCCAGCCGTTCCAGACGCAAAAACATTCAGTACTTC,CASRSRRKNIQYF
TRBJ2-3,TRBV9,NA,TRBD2,TGTGCCAGCAGCTCCCTCTTCCCGGGGGGGGGCACAGATACGCAGTATTTT,CASSSLFPGGGTDTQYF
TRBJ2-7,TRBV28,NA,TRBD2,TGTGCCAGCAGTTCCCGGACTAGCGGGAGGACGGCGGATGAGCAGTACTTC,CASSSRTSGRTADEQYF